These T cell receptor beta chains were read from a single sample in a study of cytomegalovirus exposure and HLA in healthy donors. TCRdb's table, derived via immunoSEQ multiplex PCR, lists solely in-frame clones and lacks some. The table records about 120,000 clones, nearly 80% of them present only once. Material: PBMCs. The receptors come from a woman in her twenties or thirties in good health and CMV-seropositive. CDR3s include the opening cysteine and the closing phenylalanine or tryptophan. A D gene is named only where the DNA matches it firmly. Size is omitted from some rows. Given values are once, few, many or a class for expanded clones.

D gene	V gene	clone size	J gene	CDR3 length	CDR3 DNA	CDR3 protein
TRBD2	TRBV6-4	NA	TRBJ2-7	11	TGTGCCACGGGGGGGATTATCGAGCAGTACTTC	CATGGIIEQYF
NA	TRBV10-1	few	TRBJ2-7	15	TGCGCCAGCACCGTGGGGGTACAGGGAAACTACGAGCAGTACTTC	CASTVGVQGNYEQYF
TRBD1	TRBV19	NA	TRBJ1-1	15	TGTGCCAGTAGTTTCCAGACAGGGGCGAACACTGAAGCTTTCTTT	CASSFQTGANTEAFF
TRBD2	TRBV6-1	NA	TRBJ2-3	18	TGTGCCAGCAGTGATATAGCGGGGGAAGGTGGGGGCACAGATACGCAGTATTTT	CASSDIAGEGGGTDTQYF
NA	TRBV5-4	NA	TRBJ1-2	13	TGTGCCAGCAGCTTGGCAGGTTCCTATGGCTACACCTTC	CASSLAGSYGYTF
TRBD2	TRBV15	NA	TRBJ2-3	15	TGTGCCACCAGCGTCGGCGGGGGGGCAACAGATACGCAGTATTTT	CATSVGGGATDTQYF
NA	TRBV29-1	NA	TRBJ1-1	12	TGCAGCGTCAAAGAGTACTACACTGAAGCTTTCTTT	CSVKEYYTEAFF
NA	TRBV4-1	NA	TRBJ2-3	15	TGCGCCAGCAGCCAAGAGGGGACTCTATTAGATACGCAGTATTTT	CASSQEGTLLDTQYF
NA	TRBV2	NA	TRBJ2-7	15	TGTGCCAGCAGTTCCGCAGGGGGGATCTCCTACGAGCAGTACTTC	CASSSAGGISYEQYF
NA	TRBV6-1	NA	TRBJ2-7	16	TGTGCCAGCAGTGGCCGTGGAAGCGGCAGCTCCTACGAGCAGTACTTC	CASSGRGSGSSYEQYF
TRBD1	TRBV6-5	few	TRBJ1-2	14	TGTGCCAGCAGTGAAGGGACAGGGAACTATGGCTACACCTTC	CASSEGTGNYGYTF
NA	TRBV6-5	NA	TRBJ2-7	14	TGTGCCAGCAGTTACTCTACTGACTGGGACGAGCAGTACTTC	CASSYSTDWDEQYF
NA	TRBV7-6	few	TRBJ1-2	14	TGTGCCAGCAGCCCCGGGCGGGGGGCGCGGGGCTACACCTTC	CASSPGRGARGYTF
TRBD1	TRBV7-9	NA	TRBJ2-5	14	TGTGCCAGCAGCTACGACAGGGTGGTTGAGACCCAGTACTTC	CASSYDRVVETQYF
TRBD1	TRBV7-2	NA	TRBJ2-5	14	TGTGCCAGCAGCTACAGGGGGCTGGGAGAGACCCAGTACTTC	CASSYRGLGETQYF
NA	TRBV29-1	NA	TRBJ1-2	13	TGCAGCGTTGTGGGGGGGACCAACTATGGCTACACCTTC	CSVVGGTNYGYTF
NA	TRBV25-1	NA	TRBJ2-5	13	TGTGCCAGCAGTGAGCGGGGAGGTGAGACCCAGTACTTC	CASSERGGETQYF
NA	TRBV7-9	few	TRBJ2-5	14	TGTGCCAGCAGCGTAGGGGGTACAGGACAGACCCAGTACTTC	CASSVGGTGQTQYF
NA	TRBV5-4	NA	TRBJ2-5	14	TGTGCCAGCACCCTCCCGGGTAGTTCAGAGACCCAGTACTTC	CASTLPGSSETQYF
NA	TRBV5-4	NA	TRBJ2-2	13	TGTGCCAGCAGCCCAGACTACTCCGGGGAGCTGTTTTTT	CASSPDYSGELFF
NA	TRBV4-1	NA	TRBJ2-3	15	TGCGCCAGCAGCCTCGGCCAGCGGGGCACAGATACGCAGTATTTT	CASSLGQRGTDTQYF
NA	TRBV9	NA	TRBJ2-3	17	TGTGCCAGCAGCGCGACCTATGGAGTAACTAGCACAGATACGCAGTATTTT	CASSATYGVTSTDTQYF
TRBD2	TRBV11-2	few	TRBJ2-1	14	TGTGCCAGCAGCAAGGGACTAGCGGTCAATGAGCAGTTCTTC	CASSKGLAVNEQFF
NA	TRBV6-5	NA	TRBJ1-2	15	TGTGCCAGCAGTTACTCCTCGGGGGGGGCGCGTGGCTACACCTTC	CASSYSSGGARGYTF
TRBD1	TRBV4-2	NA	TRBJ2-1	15	TGTGCCAGCAGCGCTCCGGGACAGGGGGACAATGAGCAGTTCTTC	CASSAPGQGDNEQFF
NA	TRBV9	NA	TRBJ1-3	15	TGTGCCAGCAGGGCCCACCCCACAGAAGGAAACACCATATATTTT	CASRAHPTEGNTIYF
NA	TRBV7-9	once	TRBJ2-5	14	TGTGCCAGCAGCTTAGTTAGGGGTCTCGAGACCCAGTACTTC	CASSLVRGLETQYF
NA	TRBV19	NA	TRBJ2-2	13	TGTGCCACCCGTGTAGGAGGGACCGGGGAGCTGTTTTTT	CATRVGGTGELFF
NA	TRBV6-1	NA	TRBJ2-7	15	TGTGCCAGCAGTGGGGAGAGGGGGATCCGCTACGAGCAGTACTTC	CASSGERGIRYEQYF
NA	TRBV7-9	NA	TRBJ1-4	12	TGTGCCAGCAGCTTAACCGGTGAAAAACTGTTTTTT	CASSLTGEKLFF
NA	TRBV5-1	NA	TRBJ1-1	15	TGCGCCAGCAGCTTGGATCGGGGGTCGGACACTGAAGCTTTCTTT	CASSLDRGSDTEAFF
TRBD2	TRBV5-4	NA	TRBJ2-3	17	TGTGCCAGCAGCCCGGCGGGGGGCATCACTGTGTCAGATACGCAGTATTTT	CASSPAGGITVSDTQYF
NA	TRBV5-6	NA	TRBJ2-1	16	TGTGCCAGCAGCTTGCCGGTCACTAGAGGTGCCAATGAGCAGTTCTTC	CASSLPVTRGANEQFF
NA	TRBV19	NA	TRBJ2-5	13	TGTGCCAGTAGTATCGGGCAGGGGGAGACCCAGTACTTC	CASSIGQGETQYF
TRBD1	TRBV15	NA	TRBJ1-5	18	TGTGCCACCAGCGGACCGGTCTGGGACAGGGGCCAAAATCAGCCCCAGCATTTT	CATSGPVWDRGQNQPQHF
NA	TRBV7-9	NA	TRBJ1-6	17	TGTTCCAGCAGCTCCGATTTGGGGGCCTCCTATAATTCACCCCTCCACTTT	CSSSSDLGASYNSPLHF
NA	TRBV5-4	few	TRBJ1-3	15	TGTGCCAGCAGCTTGGCGGGGGAGGCTGGAAACACCATATATTTT	CASSLAGEAGNTIYF
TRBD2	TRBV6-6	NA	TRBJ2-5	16	TGTGCCAGCAGTTACGAGCCTCCGGGACTAGCGGGGGTTTGGTACTTC	CASSYEPPGLAGVWYF
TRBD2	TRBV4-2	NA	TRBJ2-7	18	TGTGCCAGCAGCCAACAGTCAGTTATAGCGGGGGGGCGGTACGAGCAGTACTTC	CASSQQSVIAGGRYEQYF
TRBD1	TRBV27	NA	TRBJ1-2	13	TGTGCCAGCAGAATGACAGGGGTGGTTTACTACACCTTC	CASRMTGVVYYTF
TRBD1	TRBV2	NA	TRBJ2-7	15	TGTGCCAGCAGTGAATCACAGGGGGGATACTACGAGCAGTACTTC	CASSESQGGYYEQYF
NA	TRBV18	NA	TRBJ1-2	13	TGTGCCAGCTCACCCAAGTCAGACTATGGCTACACCTTC	CASSPKSDYGYTF
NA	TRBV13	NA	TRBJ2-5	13	TGTGCCAGCAGTACACGAGGGAGAGAGACCCAGTACTTC	CASSTRGRETQYF
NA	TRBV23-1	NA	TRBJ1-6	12	TGCGCCAGCAGTCAAGCGGCGGAGCCCCTCCACTTT	CASSQAAEPLHF
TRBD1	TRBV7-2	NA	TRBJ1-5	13	TGTGCCAGCAGCTCCTACAGGGGACAGCCCCAGCATTTT	CASSSYRGQPQHF
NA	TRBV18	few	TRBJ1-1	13	TGTGCCAGCTCACCCCGGGGGAACACTGAAGCTTTCTTT	CASSPRGNTEAFF
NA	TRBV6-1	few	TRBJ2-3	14	TGTGCCACCAGATCCCGATATCGAGAAGATACGCAGTATTTT	CATRSRYREDTQYF
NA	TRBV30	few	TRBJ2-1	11	TGTGCCTGGAGCAGCCTAGGTGAGCAGTTCTTC	CAWSSLGEQFF
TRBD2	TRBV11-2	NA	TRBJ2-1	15	TGTGCCAGCAGCTTAGTGTCCGGGGGGTACAATGGGCAGTTCTTC	CASSLVSGGYNGQFF